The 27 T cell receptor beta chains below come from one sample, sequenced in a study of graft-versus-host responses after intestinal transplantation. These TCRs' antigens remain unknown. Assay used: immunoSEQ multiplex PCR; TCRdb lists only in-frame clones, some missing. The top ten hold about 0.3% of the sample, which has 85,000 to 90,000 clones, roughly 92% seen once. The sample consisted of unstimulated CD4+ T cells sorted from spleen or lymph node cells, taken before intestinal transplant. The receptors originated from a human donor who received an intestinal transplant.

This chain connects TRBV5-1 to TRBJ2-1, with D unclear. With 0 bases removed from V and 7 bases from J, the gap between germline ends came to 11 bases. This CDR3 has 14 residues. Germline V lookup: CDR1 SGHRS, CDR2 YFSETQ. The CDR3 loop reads CASSLEVGQNEQFF. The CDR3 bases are TGCGCCAGCAGCTTGGAGGTAGGGCAGAATGAGCAGTTCTTC.

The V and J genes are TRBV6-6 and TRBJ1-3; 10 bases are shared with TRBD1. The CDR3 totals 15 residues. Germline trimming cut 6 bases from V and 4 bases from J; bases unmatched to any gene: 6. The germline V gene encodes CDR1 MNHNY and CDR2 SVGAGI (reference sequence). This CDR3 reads CASSRDRGRGNTIYF. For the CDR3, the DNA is TGTGCCAGCAGCCGTGACAGGGGGCGAGGAAACACCATATATTTT.

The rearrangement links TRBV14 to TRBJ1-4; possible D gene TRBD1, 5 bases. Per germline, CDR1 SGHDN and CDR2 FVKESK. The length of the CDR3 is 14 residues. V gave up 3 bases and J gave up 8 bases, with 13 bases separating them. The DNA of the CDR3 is TGTGCCAGCAGCCAGGGACGGCTGGCCGAAAAACTGTTTTTT. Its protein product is CASSQGRLAEKLFF.

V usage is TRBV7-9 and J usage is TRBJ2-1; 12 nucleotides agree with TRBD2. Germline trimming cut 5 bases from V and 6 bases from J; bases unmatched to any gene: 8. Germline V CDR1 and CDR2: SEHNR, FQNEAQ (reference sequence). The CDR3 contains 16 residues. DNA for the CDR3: TGTGCCAGCAGCACCTGGACTAGCGGGAACATCAATGAGCAGTTCTTC. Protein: CASSTWTSGNINEQFF. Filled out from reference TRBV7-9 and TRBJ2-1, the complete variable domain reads DTGVSQNPRHKITKRGQNVTFRCDPISEHNRLYWYRQTLGQGPEFLTYFQNEAQLEKSRLLSDRFSAERPKGSFSTLEIQRTEQGDSAMYLCASSTWTSGNINEQFFGPGTRLTVL.

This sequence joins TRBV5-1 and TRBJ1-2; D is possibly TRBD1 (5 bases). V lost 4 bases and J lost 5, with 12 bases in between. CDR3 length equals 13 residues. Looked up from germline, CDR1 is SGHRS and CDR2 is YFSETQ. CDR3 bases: TGCGCCAGCAGCGTAGGGACGGATTATGGCTACACCTTC. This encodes CASSVGTDYGYTF.

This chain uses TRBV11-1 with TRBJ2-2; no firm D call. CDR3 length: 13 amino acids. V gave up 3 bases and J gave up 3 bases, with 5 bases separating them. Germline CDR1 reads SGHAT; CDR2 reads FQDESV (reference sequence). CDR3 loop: CASSLDHTGELFF. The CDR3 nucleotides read TGTGCCAGCAGCTTGGACCACACCGGGGAGCTGTTTTTT.

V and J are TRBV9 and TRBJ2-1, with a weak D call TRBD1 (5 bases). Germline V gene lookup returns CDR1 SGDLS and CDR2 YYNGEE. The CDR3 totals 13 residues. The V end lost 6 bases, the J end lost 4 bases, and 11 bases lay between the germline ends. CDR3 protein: CASNLDSYNEQFF. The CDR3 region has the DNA TGTGCCAGCAACCTAGACAGTTACAATGAGCAGTTCTTC.

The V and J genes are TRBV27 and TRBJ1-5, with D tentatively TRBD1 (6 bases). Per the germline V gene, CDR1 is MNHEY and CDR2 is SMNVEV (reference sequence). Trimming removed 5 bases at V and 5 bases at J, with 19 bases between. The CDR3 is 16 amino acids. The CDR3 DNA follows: TGTGCCAGCAGTCCCCTAGGGAAAGGGGGGTATCAGCCCCAGCATTTT. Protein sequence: CASSPLGKGGYQPQHF.

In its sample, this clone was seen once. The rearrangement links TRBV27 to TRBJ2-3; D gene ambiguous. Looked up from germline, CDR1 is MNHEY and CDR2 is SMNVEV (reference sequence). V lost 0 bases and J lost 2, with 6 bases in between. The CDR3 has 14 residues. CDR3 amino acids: CASSLSASTDTQYF. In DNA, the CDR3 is TGTGCCAGCAGTTTATCCGCCTCCACAGATACGCAGTATTTT.

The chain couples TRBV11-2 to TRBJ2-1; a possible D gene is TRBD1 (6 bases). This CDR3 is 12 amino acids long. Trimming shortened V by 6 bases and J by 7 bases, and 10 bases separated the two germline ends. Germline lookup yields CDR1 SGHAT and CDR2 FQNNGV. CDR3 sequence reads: CASRTGVNEQFF. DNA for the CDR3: TGTGCCAGCAGGACAGGAGTAAATGAGCAGTTCTTC.

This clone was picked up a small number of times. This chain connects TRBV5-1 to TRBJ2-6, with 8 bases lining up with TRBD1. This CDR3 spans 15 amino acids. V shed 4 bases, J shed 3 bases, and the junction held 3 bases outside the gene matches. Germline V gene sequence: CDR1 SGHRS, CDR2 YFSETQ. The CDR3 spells CASSTDRVGANVLTF. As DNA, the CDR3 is TGCGCCAGCAGCACGGACAGGGTTGGGGCCAACGTCCTGACTTTC.

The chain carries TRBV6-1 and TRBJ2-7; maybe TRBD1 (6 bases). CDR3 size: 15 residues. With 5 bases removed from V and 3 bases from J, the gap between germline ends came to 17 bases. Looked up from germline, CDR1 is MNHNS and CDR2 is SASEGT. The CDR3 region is CASSPRAGAFYEQYF. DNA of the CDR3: TGTGCCAGCAGTCCGAGGGCAGGGGCTTTCTACGAGCAGTACTTC.

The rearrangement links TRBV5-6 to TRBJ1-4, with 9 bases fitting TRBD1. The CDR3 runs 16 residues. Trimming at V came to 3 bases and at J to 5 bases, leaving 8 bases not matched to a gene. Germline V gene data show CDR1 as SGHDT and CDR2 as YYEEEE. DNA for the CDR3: TGTGCCAGCAGCTGGACAGGGGCGCCCCAGAATGAAAAACTGTTTTTT. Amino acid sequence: CASSWTGAPQNEKLFF.

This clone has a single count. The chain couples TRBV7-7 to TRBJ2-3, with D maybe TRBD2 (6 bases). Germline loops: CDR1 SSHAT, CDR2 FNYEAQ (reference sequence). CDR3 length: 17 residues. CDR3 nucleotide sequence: TGTACCCATTCCGGGGCGGGAATAGGTATGATAGGAGATACGCAGTATTTT. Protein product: CTHSGAGIGMIGDTQYF.

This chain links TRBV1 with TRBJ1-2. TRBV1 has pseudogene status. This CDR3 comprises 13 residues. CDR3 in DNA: TGCACCAGCAGCCAAAGGCCTCCTTATGGCTACACCTTC. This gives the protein CTSSQRPPYGYTF.

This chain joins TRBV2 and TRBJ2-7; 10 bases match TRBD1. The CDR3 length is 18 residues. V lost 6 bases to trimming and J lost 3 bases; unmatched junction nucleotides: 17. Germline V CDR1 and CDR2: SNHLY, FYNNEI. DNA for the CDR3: TGTGCCAGCAGAGCAGCGACAGGGTGGGGACAGGGGAGCTACGAGCAGTACTTC. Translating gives CASRAATGWGQGSYEQYF.

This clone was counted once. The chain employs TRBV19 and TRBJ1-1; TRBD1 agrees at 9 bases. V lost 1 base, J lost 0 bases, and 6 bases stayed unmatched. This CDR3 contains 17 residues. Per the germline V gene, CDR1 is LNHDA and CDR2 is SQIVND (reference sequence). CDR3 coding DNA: TGTGCCAGTAGTATAGGGCTGTGGGACAGGGTGAACACTGAAGCTTTCTTT. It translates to CASSIGLWDRVNTEAFF.

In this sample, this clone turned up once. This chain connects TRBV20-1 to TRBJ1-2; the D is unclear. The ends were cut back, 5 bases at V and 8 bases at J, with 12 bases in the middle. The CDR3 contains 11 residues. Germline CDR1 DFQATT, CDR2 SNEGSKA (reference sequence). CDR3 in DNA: TGCAGTGCTGGCTCGACGGGGGGCTACACCTTC. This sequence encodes CSAGSTGGYTF.

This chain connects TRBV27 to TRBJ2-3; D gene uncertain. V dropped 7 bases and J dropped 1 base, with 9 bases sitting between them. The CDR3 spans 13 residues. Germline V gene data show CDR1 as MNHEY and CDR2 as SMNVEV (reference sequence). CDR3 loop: CASTVSGTDTQYF. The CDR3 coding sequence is TGTGCCAGCACCGTCTCGGGCACAGATACGCAGTATTTT.

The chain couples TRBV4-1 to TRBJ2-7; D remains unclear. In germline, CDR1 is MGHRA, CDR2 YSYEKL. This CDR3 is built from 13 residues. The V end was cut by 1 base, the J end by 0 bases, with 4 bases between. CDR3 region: CASSQAFSYEQYF. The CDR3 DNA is TGCGCCAGCAGCCAAGCCTTCTCCTACGAGCAGTACTTC.

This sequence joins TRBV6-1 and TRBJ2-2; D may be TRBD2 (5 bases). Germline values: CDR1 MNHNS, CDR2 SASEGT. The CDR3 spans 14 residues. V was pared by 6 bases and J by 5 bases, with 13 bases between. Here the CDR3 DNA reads TGTGCCAGCAGGAAAAAGGGAGAAACCGGGGAGCTGTTTTTT. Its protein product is CASRKKGETGELFF.

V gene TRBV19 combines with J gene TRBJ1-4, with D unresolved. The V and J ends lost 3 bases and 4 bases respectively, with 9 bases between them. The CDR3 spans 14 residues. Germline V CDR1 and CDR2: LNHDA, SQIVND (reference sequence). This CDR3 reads CASSIPQSNEKLFF. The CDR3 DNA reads TGTGCCAGTAGTATCCCACAGAGTAATGAAAAACTGTTTTTT.

CDR3 in DNA: TGTGCCTGGAGTCTCGGACAGGCTTCCTACAATGAGCAGTTCTTC. It codes for CAWSLGQASYNEQFF. V is TRBV30 and J is TRBJ2-1; TRBD1 matches at 7 bases. The CDR3 length is 15 residues. J gave up 1 base and V 2 bases, and 5 bases lay outside the gene matches. Germline V CDR1 and CDR2: GTSNPN, SVGIG (reference sequence).

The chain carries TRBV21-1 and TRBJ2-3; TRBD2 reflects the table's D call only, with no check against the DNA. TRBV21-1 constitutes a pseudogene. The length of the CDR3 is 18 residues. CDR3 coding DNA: TGTGCCAGCAGCAAAAGACTAGCGGGAGGGCGGAGCACAGATACGCAGTATTTT. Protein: CASSKRLAGGRSTDTQYF.

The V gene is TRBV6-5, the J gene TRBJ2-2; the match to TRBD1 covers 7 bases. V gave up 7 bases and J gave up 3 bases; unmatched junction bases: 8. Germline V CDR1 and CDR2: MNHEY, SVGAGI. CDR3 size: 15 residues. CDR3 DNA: TGTGCCAGCACCAGAACAGGGGTTTACACCGGGGAGCTGTTTTTT. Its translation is CASTRTGVYTGELFF.

The CDR3 region is CASSLVGTMDVNEQFF. DNA for the CDR3: TGTGCCAGCAGTTTAGTCGGGACGATGGACGTCAATGAGCAGTTCTTC. The V gene is TRBV27, the J gene TRBJ2-1, with D tentatively TRBD1 or TRBD2 (5 bases each). V lost 2 bases and J lost 6, with 17 bases in between. The CDR3 extends over 16 amino acids. Germline V gene sequence: CDR1 MNHEY, CDR2 SMNVEV (reference sequence).

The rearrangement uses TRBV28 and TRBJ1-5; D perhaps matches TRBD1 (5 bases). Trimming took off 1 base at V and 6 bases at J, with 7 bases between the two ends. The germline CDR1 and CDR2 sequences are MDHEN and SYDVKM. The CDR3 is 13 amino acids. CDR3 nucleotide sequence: TGTGCCAGCAGTTTATTGGGGGTTCAGCCCCAGCATTTT. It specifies CASSLLGVQPQHF.